This entry features one T cell receptor beta chain sequence. The record originates from a study of blood T cell repertoires in COVID-19. Study-wide background: Nucleic acid was either cDNA or gDNA, and it came from T cells, B-cell-depleted T cells, or PBMCs.

Authors' data handling: From reference gene primer amplification, estimates of nucleated cell counts were derived. Clones were sequenced by immunoSEQ multiplex PCR, and TCRdb holds only the in-frame ones, with some missing. The DNA gave D and trimming, while V, J and clone size come from that table. The table has 180,000 or so clones, around 82% seen once. V trimming: 1 base; J trimming: 2 bases; junction bases outside the gene matches: 3. In germline, CDR1 is SGHRS, CDR2 YFSETQ. This CDR3 has 15 amino acids. Cohort 3 recovered donors had two negative PCRs, clearance, or symptom resolution. Sequencing was performed on PBMCs or T cells enriched from blood (not recorded which). This receptor was identified in a man in his forties who had recovered from COVID-19. The chain carries TRBV5-1 and TRBJ1-5; the match to TRBD1 covers 7 bases. CDR3 amino acids: CASSLTGVRNQPQHF. The CDR3 region has the DNA TGCGCCAGCAGCTTGACAGGGGTCCGCAATCAGCCCCAGCATTTT.